This TCR beta chain was obtained from a study of cytomegalovirus exposure and HLA in healthy donors. Whole-study findings and limits: Donors were assumed by presence/absence analyses to have roughly uniform sequencing depth.

The germline gives CDR1 MGHRA, CDR2 YSYEKL. Trimming took 1 base from V and 3 from J; bases not matched to a gene: 6. The CDR3 consists of 15 residues. To note about this clone: Its antigen remains unknown. The same CDR3 can be traced to other DNA sequences in this sample.

13 Jbeta primers and 60 Vbeta primers were used for the PCR. In the original analysis: As a later analysis found, there were 82 million or so unique TCR beta chains, of which 8.5 million to 14 million were shared. TCRdb keeps only in-frame clones here, not all; method: immunoSEQ multiplex PCR. The DNA was the basis for D and trimming; V, J and clone size are from that table. The sample has more than 150,000 clones, about 82% seen once. V gene TRBV4-1 combines with J gene TRBJ2-7; 7 bases map to TRBD2. The TCR sequence derives from a man in his late teens or twenties in good health and CMV-seronegative. Input material: PBMCs. The CDR3 DNA is TGCGCCAGCAGCCAAGGGGGGGGGACCCTCTACGAGCAGTACTTC. Amino acids: CASSQGGGTLYEQYF.